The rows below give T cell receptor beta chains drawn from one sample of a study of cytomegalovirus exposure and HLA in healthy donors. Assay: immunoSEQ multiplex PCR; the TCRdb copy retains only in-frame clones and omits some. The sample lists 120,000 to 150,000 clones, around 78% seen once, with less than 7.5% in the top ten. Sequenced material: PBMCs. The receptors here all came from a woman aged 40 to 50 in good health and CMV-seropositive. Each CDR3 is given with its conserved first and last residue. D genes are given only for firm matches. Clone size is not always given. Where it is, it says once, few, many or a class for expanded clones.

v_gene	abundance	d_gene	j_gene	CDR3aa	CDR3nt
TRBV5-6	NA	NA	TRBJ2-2	CASSLWRGSNTGELFF	TGTGCCAGCAGCTTGTGGCGGGGTTCGAACACCGGGGAGCTGTTTTTT
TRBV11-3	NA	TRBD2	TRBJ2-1	CASSLDPGGYNEQFF	TGTGCCAGCAGCCTAGACCCGGGGGGCTACAATGAGCAGTTCTTC
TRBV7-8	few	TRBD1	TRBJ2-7	CASSMGQGRGEQYF	TGTGCCAGCAGCATGGGACAGGGCCGGGGAGAGCAGTACTTC
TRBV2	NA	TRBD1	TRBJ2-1	CASSGQGGKDEQFF	TGTGCCAGCAGTGGACAGGGGGGAAAGGATGAGCAGTTCTTC
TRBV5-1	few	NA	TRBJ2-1	CASSLRSNEQFF	TGCGCCAGCAGCTTGAGGAGCAATGAGCAGTTCTTC
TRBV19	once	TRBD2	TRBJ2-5	CASSPSGLGVKTQYF	TGTGCCAGTAGCCCCTCGGGACTAGGGGTAAAGACCCAGTACTTC
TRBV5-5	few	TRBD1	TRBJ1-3	CASSLEGQGSGNTIYF	TGTGCCAGCAGCTTGGAGGGACAGGGATCTGGAAACACCATATATTTT
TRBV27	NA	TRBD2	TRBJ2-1	CASSLSGGYNEQFF	TGTGCCAGCAGTTTATCCGGGGGGTACAATGAGCAGTTCTTC
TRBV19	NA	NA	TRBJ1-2	CASSIDHRAGGYTF	TGTGCCAGTAGTATCGACCACAGGGCTGGTGGCTACACCTTC
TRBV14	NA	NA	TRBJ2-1	CASSPTSGAVSYNEQFF	TGTGCCAGCAGCCCTACCAGTGGGGCGGTCTCCTACAATGAGCAGTTCTTC
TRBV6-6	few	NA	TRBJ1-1	CASGLGAETEAFF	TGTGCCAGCGGACTGGGGGCAGAGACTGAAGCTTTCTTT
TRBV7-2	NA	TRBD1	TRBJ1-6	CASSVTGTATSPLHF	TGTGCCAGCAGCGTTACCGGGACAGCTACTTCACCCCTCCACTTT
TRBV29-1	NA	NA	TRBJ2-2	CSVEVYTGELFF	TGCAGCGTTGAAGTCTACACCGGGGAGCTGTTTTTT
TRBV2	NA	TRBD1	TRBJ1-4	CASIPGQGGRKLFF	TGTGCCAGCATTCCGGGACAGGGTGGACGAAAACTGTTTTTT
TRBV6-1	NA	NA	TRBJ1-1	CASSDPPGVSSTEAFF	TGTGCCAGCAGTGACCCTCCGGGGGTTTCGAGCACTGAAGCTTTCTTT
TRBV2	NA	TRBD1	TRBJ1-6	CASIPDREIYNSPLHF	TGTGCCAGCATTCCGGACAGGGAAATTTATAATTCACCCCTCCACTTT
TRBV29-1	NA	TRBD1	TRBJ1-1	CSGGSGTGYEAFF	TGCAGCGGGGGGTCTGGGACAGGGTATGAAGCTTTCTTT
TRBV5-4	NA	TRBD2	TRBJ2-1	CASSQGTSGRARGNEQFF	TGTGCCAGCAGCCAAGGGACTAGCGGGAGGGCCAGGGGAAATGAGCAGTTCTTC
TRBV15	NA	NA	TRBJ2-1	CATSIKGTYSYNEQFF	TGTGCCACCAGCATTAAAGGGACATATTCCTACAATGAGCAGTTCTTC
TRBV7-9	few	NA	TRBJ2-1	CSSSSYLDEQFF	TGTTCCAGCAGCTCTTACTTGGATGAGCAGTTCTTC
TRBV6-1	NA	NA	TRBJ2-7	CASLFYYEQYF	TGTGCCAGCCTGTTTTACTACGAGCAGTACTTC
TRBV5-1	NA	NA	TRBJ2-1	CASSLGSGGSPYNEQFF	TGCGCCAGCAGCTTGGGGTCCGGCGGTTCACCCTACAATGAGCAGTTCTTC
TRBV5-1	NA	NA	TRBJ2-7	CASSAPGTQKSYEQYF	TGCGCCAGCAGCGCCCCCGGGACACAAAAGTCCTACGAGCAGTACTTC
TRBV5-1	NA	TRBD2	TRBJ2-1	CASSFPTGTSGSKSYNEQFF	TGCGCCAGCAGCTTTCCTACCGGGACTAGCGGGAGTAAGTCCTACAATGAGCAGTTCTTC
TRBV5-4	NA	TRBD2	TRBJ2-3	CASSPGTSVETQYF	TGTGCCAGCAGCCCCGGGACTAGCGTAGAAACGCAGTATTTT
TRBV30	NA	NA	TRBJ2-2	CAWAGARGYTGELFF	TGTGCCTGGGCGGGGGCGAGAGGCTATACCGGGGAGCTGTTTTTT
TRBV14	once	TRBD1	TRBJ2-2	CASSLRQGFGELFF	TGTGCCAGCAGCCTGAGACAGGGGTTTGGGGAGCTGTTTTTT
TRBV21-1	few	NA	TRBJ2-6	CASRVGRTVSGANVLTF	TGTGCCAGCAGGGTGGGACGGACAGTCTCTGGGGCCAACGTCCTGACTTTC
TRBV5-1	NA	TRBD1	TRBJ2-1	CASSLDPGTAYNEQFF	TGCGCCAGCAGCTTGGATCCGGGGACAGCCTACAATGAGCAGTTCTTC
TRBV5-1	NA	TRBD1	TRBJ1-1	CASSLDVGDRDTEAFF	TGCGCCAGCAGCTTGGATGTGGGGGACAGGGACACTGAAGCTTTCTTT
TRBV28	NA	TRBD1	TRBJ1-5	CASRQTGLQPQHF	TGTGCCAGCAGACAGACAGGGTTACAGCCCCAGCATTTT
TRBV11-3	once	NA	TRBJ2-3	CASSLDYLRGSTDTQYF	TGTGCCAGCAGCTTAGATTATCTTCGGGGGAGTACCGATACGCAGTATTTT
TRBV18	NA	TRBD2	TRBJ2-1	CASSHGTSGSNEQFF	TGTGCCAGCTCACATGGGACTAGCGGGAGTAATGAGCAGTTCTTC
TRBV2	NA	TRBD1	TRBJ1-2	CASSKRTGENTF	TGTGCCAGCAGCAAGCGGACAGGGGAAAACACCTTC
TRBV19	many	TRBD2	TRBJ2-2	CASSIPELAGSWRWELFF	TGTGCCAGTAGTATCCCCGAACTAGCGGGGTCATGGCGCTGGGAGCTGTTTTTT
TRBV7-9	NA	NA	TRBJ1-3	CASSSDWISSGNTIYF	TGTGCCAGCAGCTCCGACTGGATTTCCTCTGGAAACACCATATATTTT
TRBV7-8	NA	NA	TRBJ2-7	CASSLDSAERYF	TGTGCCAGCAGCTTAGACTCGGCGGAGCGGTACTTC
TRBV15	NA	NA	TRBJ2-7	CATSRDRLAVYEQYF	TGTGCCACCAGCAGAGACAGATTAGCGGTCTACGAGCAGTACTTC
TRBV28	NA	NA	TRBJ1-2	CASTPQEVLNYGYTF	TGTGCCAGCACCCCTCAGGAGGTCCTCAACTATGGCTACACCTTC
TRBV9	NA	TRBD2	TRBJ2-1	CASSLRLAGDEQFF	TGTGCCAGCAGCCTCCGACTAGCGGGAGATGAGCAGTTCTTC
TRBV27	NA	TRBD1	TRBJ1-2	CASRRTGGNYGYTF	TGTGCCAGCAGACGGACAGGGGGTAACTATGGCTACACCTTC
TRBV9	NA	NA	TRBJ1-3	CASSASGNTIYF	TGTGCCAGCAGCGCGTCTGGAAACACCATATATTTT
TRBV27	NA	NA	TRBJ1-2	CASSPGENYGYTF	TGTGCCAGCAGCCCGGGAGAGAACTATGGCTACACCTTC
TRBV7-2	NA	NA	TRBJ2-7	CASSLEGQSEQYF	TGTGCCAGCAGCTTAGAAGGACAGTCCGAGCAGTACTTC
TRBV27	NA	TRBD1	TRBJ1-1	CASSPGTGGGYTEAFF	TGTGCCAGCAGTCCCGGGACAGGGGGAGGGTACACTGAAGCTTTCTTT
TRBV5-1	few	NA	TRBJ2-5	CASSLVGSGETQYF	TGCGCCAGCAGCTTGGTGGGGTCGGGGGAGACCCAGTACTTC
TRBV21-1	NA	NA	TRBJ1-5	CASSKVEGHNQPQHF	TGTGCCAGCAGCAAAGTTGAAGGACACAATCAGCCCCAGCATTTT
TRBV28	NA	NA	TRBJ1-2	CASSPMAQGPYGYTF	TGTGCCAGCAGCCCAATGGCGCAGGGTCCCTATGGCTACACCTTC
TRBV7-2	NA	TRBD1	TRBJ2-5	CASSLGQGPRETQYF	TGTGCCAGCAGCTTAGGACAGGGGCCGCGGGAGACCCAGTACTTC
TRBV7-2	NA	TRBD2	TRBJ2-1	CASSLLLAGGGEQFF	TGTGCCAGCAGCTTACTGCTAGCGGGAGGTGGGGAGCAGTTCTTC
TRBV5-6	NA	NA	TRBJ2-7	CASSLMVDSSYEQYF	TGTGCCAGCAGCTTGATGGTAGACAGCTCCTACGAGCAGTACTTC
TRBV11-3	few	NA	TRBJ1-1	CASSLPGMNTEAFF	TGTGCCAGCAGCTTACCGGGAATGAACACTGAAGCTTTCTTT
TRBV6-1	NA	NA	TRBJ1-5	CASSRGGADGQPQHF	TGTGCCAGCAGTAGGGGGGGGGCTGACGGTCAGCCCCAGCATTTT
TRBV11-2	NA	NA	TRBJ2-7	CASSLVGAHEQYF	TGTGCCAGCAGTCTAGTGGGGGCGCACGAGCAGTACTTC